This T cell receptor (beta chain) was obtained from a study of cytomegalovirus exposure and HLA in healthy donors. The V gene's germline CDR1 is MDHEN and CDR2 SYDVKM. The CDR3 loop spans 12 amino acids. Trimming took off 11 bases at V and 8 bases at J, with 16 bases between the two ends. The PCR ran on 60 Vbeta and 13 Jbeta primers. The protocol was immunoSEQ multiplex PCR, while the TCRdb copy is restricted to in-frame clones and leaves out a portion. The data hold under 200,000 clones, with roughly four fifths observed a single time. This receptor was identified in a young woman in good health and CMV-seronegative. What was sequenced was PBMCs. The rearrangement links TRBV28 to TRBJ1-5, with a possible D match to TRBD1 (5 bases). This chain's CDR3 is CASTTGPKPQHF. CDR3 sequence (DNA): TGTGCCTCCACTACAGGTCCGAAGCCCCAGCATTTT.